The clone carrying this T cell receptor beta chain occurred many times. Germline V lookup: CDR1 MDHEN, CDR2 SYDVKM. Trimming took 4 bases from V and 2 from J, leaving 6 bases between them. The length of the CDR3 is 13 residues. CDR3 regions were amplified by Arm-PCR using iRepertoire HTBI primers to build TCR beta libraries. TCRdb re-derived calls from the multiplex PCR reads in MiXCR, one entry per CDR3 protein. Of 500,000 to 700,000 distinct CDR3 sequences listed, approximately 15% are singletons. This sample's time point: newly diagnosed GD, antithyroid drugs for less than 3 months. Preparation of the TCR library used RNA extracted from PBMCs. The data belong to a study of regulatory T cells in long-lasting Graves disease. These same data were also listed under a study on T cells in Graves' hyperthyroidism and ophthalmopathy.

Here the sequenced sample was peripheral blood mononuclear cells (PBMCs), taken at new diagnosis, from a patient treated with antithyroid drugs. The V and J genes are TRBV28 and TRBJ1-3; D may be TRBD1 (5 bases). This TCR came from a young woman with Graves disease. The DNA for the CDR3 is TGTGCCAGCAGTTCAGGGACTGGAAACACCATATATTTT. Its translation: CASSSGTGNTIYF.